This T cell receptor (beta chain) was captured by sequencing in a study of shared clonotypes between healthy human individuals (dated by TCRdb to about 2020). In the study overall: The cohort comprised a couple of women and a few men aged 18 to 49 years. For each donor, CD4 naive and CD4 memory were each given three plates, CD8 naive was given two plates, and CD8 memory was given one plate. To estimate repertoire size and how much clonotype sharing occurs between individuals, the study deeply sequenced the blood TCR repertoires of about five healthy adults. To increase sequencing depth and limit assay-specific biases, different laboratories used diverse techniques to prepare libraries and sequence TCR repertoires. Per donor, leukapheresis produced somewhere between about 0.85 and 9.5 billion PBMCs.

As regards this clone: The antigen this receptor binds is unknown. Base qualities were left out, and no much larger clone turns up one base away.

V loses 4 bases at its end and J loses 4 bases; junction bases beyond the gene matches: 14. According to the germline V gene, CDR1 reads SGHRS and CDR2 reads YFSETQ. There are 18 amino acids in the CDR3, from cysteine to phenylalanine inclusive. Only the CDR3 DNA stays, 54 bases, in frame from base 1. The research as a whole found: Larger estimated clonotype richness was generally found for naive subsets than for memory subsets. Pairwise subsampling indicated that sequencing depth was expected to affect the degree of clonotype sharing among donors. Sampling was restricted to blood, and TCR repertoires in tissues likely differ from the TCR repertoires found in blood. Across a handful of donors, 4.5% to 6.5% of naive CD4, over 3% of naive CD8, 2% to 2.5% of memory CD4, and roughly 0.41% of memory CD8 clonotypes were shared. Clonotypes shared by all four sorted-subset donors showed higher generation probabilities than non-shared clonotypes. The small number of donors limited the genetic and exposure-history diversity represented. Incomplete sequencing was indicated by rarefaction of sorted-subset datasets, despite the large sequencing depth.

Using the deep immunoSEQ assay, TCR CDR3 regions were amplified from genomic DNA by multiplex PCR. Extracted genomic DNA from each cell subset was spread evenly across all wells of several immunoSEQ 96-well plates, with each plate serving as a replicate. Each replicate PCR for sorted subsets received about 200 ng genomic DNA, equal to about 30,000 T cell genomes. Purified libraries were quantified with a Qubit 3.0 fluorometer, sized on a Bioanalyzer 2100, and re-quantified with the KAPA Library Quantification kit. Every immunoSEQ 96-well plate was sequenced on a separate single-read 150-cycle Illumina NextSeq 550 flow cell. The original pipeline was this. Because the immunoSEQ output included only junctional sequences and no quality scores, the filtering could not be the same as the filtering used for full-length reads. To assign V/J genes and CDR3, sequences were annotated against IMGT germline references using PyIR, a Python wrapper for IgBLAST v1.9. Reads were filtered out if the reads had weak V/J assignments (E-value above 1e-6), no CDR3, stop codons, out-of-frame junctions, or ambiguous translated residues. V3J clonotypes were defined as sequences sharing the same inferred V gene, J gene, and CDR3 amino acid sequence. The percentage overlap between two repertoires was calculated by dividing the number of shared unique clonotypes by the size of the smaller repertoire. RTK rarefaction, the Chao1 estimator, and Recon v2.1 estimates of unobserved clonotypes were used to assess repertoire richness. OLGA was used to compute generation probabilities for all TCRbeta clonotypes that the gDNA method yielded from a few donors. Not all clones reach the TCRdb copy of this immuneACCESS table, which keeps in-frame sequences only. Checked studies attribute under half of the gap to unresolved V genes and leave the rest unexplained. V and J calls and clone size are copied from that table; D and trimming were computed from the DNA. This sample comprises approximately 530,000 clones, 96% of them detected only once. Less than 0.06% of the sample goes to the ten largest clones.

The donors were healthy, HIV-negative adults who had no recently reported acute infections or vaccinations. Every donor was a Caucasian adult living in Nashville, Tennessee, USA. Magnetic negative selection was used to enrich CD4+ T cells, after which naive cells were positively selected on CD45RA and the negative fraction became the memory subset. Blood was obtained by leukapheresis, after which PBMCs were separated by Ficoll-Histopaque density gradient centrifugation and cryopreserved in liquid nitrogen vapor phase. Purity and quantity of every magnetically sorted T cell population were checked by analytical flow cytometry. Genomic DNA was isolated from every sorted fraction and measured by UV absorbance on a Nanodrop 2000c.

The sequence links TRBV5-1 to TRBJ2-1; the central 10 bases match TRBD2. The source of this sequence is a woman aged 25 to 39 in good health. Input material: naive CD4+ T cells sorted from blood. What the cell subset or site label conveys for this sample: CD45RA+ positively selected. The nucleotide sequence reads TGCGCCAGCAGCCGAATCCCTCTAGCGGGAGTATCATACAATGAGCAGTTCTTC. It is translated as CASSRIPLAGVSYNEQFF. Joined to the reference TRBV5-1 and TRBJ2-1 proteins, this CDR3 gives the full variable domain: KAGVTQTPRYLIKTRGQQVTLSCSPISGHRSVSWYQQTPGQGLQFLFEYFSETQRNKGNFPGRFSGRQFSNSRSEMNVSTLELGDSALYLCASSRIPLAGVSYNEQFFGPGTRLTVL.